In this sample, the clone carrying this T cell receptor (beta chain) turned up many times. Its matching antigen is unknown. The data derive from a study of identical twins. This CDR3 spans 15 amino acids. Study results and limitations: Sequences that were out-of-frame, alpha and twin-shared displayed an excess of low generation probability. Fewer insertions marked abundant cord blood beta clonotypes; young adult naive trended weakly, memory not at all. Its conclusions, products of cross-sectional statistical analysis, did not come from following the same donors.

Carrying unique molecular identifiers, the cDNA also gained a universal primer site through template switching. TCRdb fed the 5' RACE reads into MiXCR, producing one record per CDR3 protein. The data show 140,000 to 150,000 distinct CDR3 sequences, 3.5% seen once. This clonotype originated in a young man in good health. The chain joins TRBV21-1 to TRBJ1-1; the table's D call, TRBD1, has no DNA check behind it. TRBV21-1 corresponds to a pseudogene. Material: memory T cells sorted from blood. The chain's CDR3 is CASSKGAGLNTEAFF. In DNA, the CDR3 is TGTGCCAGCAGCAAGGGGGCCGGTCTGAACACTGAAGCTTTCTTT.